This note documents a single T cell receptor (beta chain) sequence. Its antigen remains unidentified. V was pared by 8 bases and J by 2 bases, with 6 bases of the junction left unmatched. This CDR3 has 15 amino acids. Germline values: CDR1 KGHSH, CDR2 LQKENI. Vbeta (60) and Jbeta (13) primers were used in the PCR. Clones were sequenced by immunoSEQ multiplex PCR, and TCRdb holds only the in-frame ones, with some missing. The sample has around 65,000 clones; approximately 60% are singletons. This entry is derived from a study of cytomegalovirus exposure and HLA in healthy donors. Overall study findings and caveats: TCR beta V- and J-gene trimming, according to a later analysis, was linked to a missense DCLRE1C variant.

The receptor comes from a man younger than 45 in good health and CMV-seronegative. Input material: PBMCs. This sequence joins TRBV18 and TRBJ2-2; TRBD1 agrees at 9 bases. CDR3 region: CASKTGGHNTGELFF. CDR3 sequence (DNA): TGTGCCAGCAAAACAGGGGGCCACAACACCGGGGAGCTGTTTTTT.